The 27 T cell receptor beta chains presented below share a single source sample, sequenced in a study of patients and donors after allogeneic stem cell transplantation. TCRdb analysed the RT-PCR reads with MiXCR anew, one entry per CDR3 protein. This sample has about 960,000 distinct CDR3 sequences; roughly 18% occur once, and the top ten carry 5% to 7.5%. Sequencing used blood, either unsorted or a sorted T cell fraction (not recorded which). Receptor source: a human donor who was either an allogeneic HSCT recipient or a stem cell or donor lymphocyte infusion donor (not recorded which). It is not recorded whose cells these are; they may come from a transplant donor.

The chain carries TRBV9 and TRBJ1-2, with TRBD1 as a possible D gene (5 bases). This CDR3 is 19 amino acids long. Germline V gives CDR1 SGDLS, CDR2 YYNGEE. V was shortened by 0 bases and J by 1 base, with 22 bases between the two germline ends. In DNA, the CDR3 is TGTGCCAGCAGCGTAGCTTCTGCTTTGGAGGCAGGGCTTAACTATGGCTACACCTTC. Its protein is CASSVASALEAGLNYGYTF.

This clonotype came up a few times. The V and J genes are TRBV4-1 and TRBJ2-7; TRBD1 agrees at 9 bases. The germline gives CDR1 MGHRA, CDR2 YSYEKL. After removal of 3 bases from V and 0 bases from J, the junction contained 3 bases not matched to a gene. The CDR3 loop spans 15 amino acids. The CDR3 spells CASSQGQGYSYEQYF. CDR3 coding DNA: TGCGCCAGCAGCCAGGGACAGGGTTACTCCTACGAGCAGTACTTC.

This clonotype showed up just a few times. V is TRBV25-1 and J is TRBJ1-6, with D uncertain. The germline V gene encodes CDR1 MGHDK and CDR2 SYGVNS. The V end lost 4 bases, the J end lost 8 bases, and 9 bases lay between the germline ends. The CDR3 is 13 residues long. The CDR3 protein is CASSGHRDSPLHF. In DNA, the CDR3 is TGTGCCAGCAGTGGTCATCGGGATTCACCCCTCCACTTT.

The J gene is TRBJ1-1, the V gene TRBV7-8; D gene uncertain. The V and J ends lost 5 bases and 3 bases respectively, with 10 bases between them. The CDR3 is made up of 13 amino acids. The germline gives CDR1 SGHVS, CDR2 FQNEAQ. CDR3 nucleotide sequence: TGTGCCAGCAGCCCCCAGTTACACACTGAAGCTTTCTTT. As protein: CASSPQLHTEAFF.

This clonotype was counted only a few times. V is TRBV7-2 and J is TRBJ2-7; tentative D call: TRBD1 (6 bases). Deletions cut 3 bases from V and 1 base from J, with 13 bases between. Germline values: CDR1 SGHTA, CDR2 FQGNSA. This CDR3 comprises 15 residues. Here the CDR3 DNA reads TGTGCCAGCAGCTTCTACACAGGGCCATCCTACGAGCAGTACTTC. This sequence encodes CASSFYTGPSYEQYF.

This clonotype was observed at least ten times. The J gene is TRBJ1-5, the V gene TRBV20-1; 8 bases align to TRBD1. The CDR3 loop spans 15 amino acids. The V segment lost 3 bases and the J segment 5 bases; nucleotides outside the gene matches: 9. Germline V gives CDR1 DFQATT, CDR2 SNEGSKA (reference sequence). In nucleotides, the CDR3 is TGCAGTGCTAGCCGGGGCACAGGGGGTTATCAGCCCCAGCATTTT. Residues: CSASRGTGGYQPQHF.

V gene TRBV15 combines with J gene TRBJ1-1; TRBD1 matches at 7 bases. Unmatched junction bases numbered 4, after V lost 0 bases and J lost 9 bases. CDR1 is LNHNV, CDR2 YYDKDF, per germline (reference sequence). The CDR3 extends over 13 amino acids. The CDR3 here is CATSRDGGGQAFF. The CDR3 DNA reads as TGTGCCACCAGCAGAGATGGAGGGGGCCAAGCTTTCTTT.

This chain uses TRBV6-5 with TRBJ2-7, with TRBD2 identical over 7 bases. CDR3 length: 18 residues. After removal of 0 bases from V and 2 bases from J, the junction contained 13 bases not matched to a gene. From germline, CDR1 is MNHEY and CDR2 SVGAGI. CDR3 DNA: TGTGCCAGCAGTTACTCCAACGAGCTTGGGGGGGAGCCCTACGAGCAGTACTTC. Its protein is CASSYSNELGGEPYEQYF.

The chain links TRBV7-9 to TRBJ1-5; TRBD1 matches 9 bases. Per the germline V gene, CDR1 is SEHNR and CDR2 is FQNEAQ (reference sequence). With V trimmed by 6 bases and J by 0 bases, 6 bases remained unmatched. The CDR3 loop spans 16 amino acids. The CDR3 protein is CASSRTGALSNQPQHF. The CDR3 coding sequence is TGTGCCAGCAGTCGGACAGGGGCCCTTAGCAATCAGCCCCAGCATTTT.

This clonotype occurred many times. V and J are TRBV5-1 and TRBJ1-5; D is uncertain. V was shortened by 0 bases and J by 7 bases, with 14 bases between the two germline ends. Germline CDR1 reads SGHRS; CDR2 reads YFSETQ. The CDR3 extends over 15 amino acids. CDR3 bases: TGCGCCAGCAGCTTGGGGACCGCGGCATGGCAGCCCCAGCATTTT. Its protein product is CASSLGTAAWQPQHF.

The chain carries TRBV20-1 and TRBJ2-7, with 7 bases identical to TRBD2. Germline lookup yields CDR1 DFQATT and CDR2 SNEGSKA (reference sequence). J lost 4 bases, V lost 3 bases, and 6 bases had no gene match. The length of the CDR3 is 13 residues. CDR3 residues: CSASAGDWYEQYF. The CDR3 coding sequence is TGCAGTGCTAGTGCGGGAGATTGGTACGAGCAGTACTTC.

This clonotype was detected a few times. The gene calls are TRBV11-2 and TRBJ2-7; no clear D. V dropped 3 bases and J dropped 7 bases, with 16 bases sitting between them. The germline gives CDR1 SGHAT, CDR2 FQNNGV. This CDR3 has 14 residues. CDR3 sequence: CASSFSTPTDEQYF. CDR3 DNA: TGTGCCAGCAGCTTTAGCACGCCGACGGATGAGCAGTACTTC.

This clonotype was counted only a few times. V and J are TRBV20-1 and TRBJ1-6, with TRBD1 matching 7 bases. The CDR3 runs 16 residues. With 4 bases clipped from V and 0 bases from J, the junction kept 6 bases outside the gene matches. The V gene's germline CDR1 is DFQATT and CDR2 SNEGSKA (reference sequence). CDR3 nucleotide sequence: TGCAGTGCTACCCCTGGGGACAGCTCCTATAATTCACCCCTCCACTTT. It is translated as CSATPGDSSYNSPLHF.

In its sample, this clonotype was seen a few times. V usage is TRBV5-1 and J usage is TRBJ2-7; TRBD1 is a possible D gene (6 bases). The CDR3 runs to 14 residues. In germline, CDR1 is SGHRS, CDR2 YFSETQ. Trimming shortened V by 6 bases and J by 2 bases, and 15 bases separated the two germline ends. CDR3 loop: CASNPGTQTYEQYF. CDR3 bases: TGCGCCAGCAACCCCGGGACACAAACCTACGAGCAGTACTTC.

V and J are TRBV21-1 and TRBJ2-7; TRBD1 is the table's D call, not checked against the DNA. TRBV21-1 is recorded as a pseudogene. This CDR3 is built from 12 residues. The chain's CDR3 is CADLTGSYEQYF. The CDR3, as DNA: TGTGCAGACTTGACGGGATCCTACGAGCAGTACTTC.

This clonotype was seen at least ten times. This sequence joins TRBV5-1 and TRBJ1-2; D call uncertain. Germline CDR1 and CDR2: SGHRS and YFSETQ. V lost 0 bases and J lost 5, with 5 bases in between. CDR3 length: 12 residues. The CDR3 here is CASSLESYGYTF. The DNA of the CDR3 is TGCGCCAGCAGCTTGGAGTCTTATGGCTACACCTTC.

This clonotype was seen only a few times. This chain uses TRBV12-3 or TRBV12-4 with TRBJ2-1, with 14 nucleotides matching TRBD2. V gave up 6 bases and J gave up 5 bases; unmatched junction bases: 9. The CDR3 length is 17 residues. CDR3 protein: CASSRPGTSGGNNEQFF. The CDR3 nucleotides read TGTGCCAGCAGCCGACCCGGGACTAGCGGGGGAAACAATGAGCAGTTCTTC.

This clonotype was detected many times. The chain links TRBV7-2 to TRBJ1-5, with D unresolved. CDR1 and CDR2 (germline): SGHTA, FQGNSA. V dropped 1 base and J dropped 9 bases, with 13 bases sitting between them. The CDR3 runs 14 residues. CDR3 sequence reads: CASSLEGSYRPQHF. CDR3 nucleotide sequence: TGTGCCAGCAGCTTAGAAGGGAGTTATCGGCCCCAGCATTTT. Drawing the rest from reference TRBV7-2 and TRBJ1-5, the complete variable domain is GAGVSQSPSNKVTEKGKDVELRCDPISGHTALYWYRQSLGQGLEFLIYFQGNSAPDKSGLPSDRFSAERTGGSVSTLTIQRTQQEDSAVYLCASSLEGSYRPQHFGDGTRLSIL.

This clonotype was found a few times. J is TRBJ2-7 and V is TRBV3-1; D could derive from TRBD1 or TRBD2 (5 bases each). Between the trimmed V and J ends, which lost 8 bases and 2 bases, there was a span of 10 bases. This CDR3 has 12 amino acids. Per the germline V gene, CDR1 is LGHDT and CDR2 is YNNKEL (reference sequence). The CDR3 sequence is CASLGETYEQYF. CDR3 bases: TGTGCCAGCTTGGGGGAGACCTACGAGCAGTACTTC.

This clonotype has more than one count but fewer than ten. The chain employs TRBV29-1 and TRBJ2-5; weak D call: TRBD1 (5 bases). Germline CDR1 SQVTM, CDR2 ANQGSEA. The CDR3 length is 14 residues. The ends were cut back, 6 bases at V and 5 bases at J, with 19 bases in the middle. CDR3 protein: CSVPTRVSQETQYF. CDR3 nucleotides: TGCAGCGTCCCTACCAGGGTATCTCAGGAGACCCAGTACTTC.

This clonotype was seen at least ten times. The rearrangement joins TRBV12-3 or TRBV12-4 to TRBJ2-1; 8 positions agree with TRBD2. Losses at the gene ends were 6 bases for V and 0 bases for J; bases not matched to a gene: 4. CDR3 length: 15 residues. Here the CDR3 reads CASSRGGSSYNEQFF. The CDR3 coding sequence is TGTGCCAGCAGCCGCGGGGGGAGCTCCTACAATGAGCAGTTCTTC.

This clonotype was detected only a few times. The CDR3 nucleotides are TGCGCCAGCAGCTTGATCAGCAGGGTCAGATCACCCCTCCACTTT. Its protein product is CASSLISRVRSPLHF. V is TRBV5-1 and J is TRBJ1-6; a possible D gene is TRBD1 (5 bases). From germline, CDR1 is SGHRS and CDR2 YFSETQ. This CDR3 is built from 15 residues. V was pared by 1 base and J by 10 bases, with 15 bases between.

About this clonotype itself: The germline gene is not matched at one end of the junction; a read error may be the cause. This chain links TRBV7-7 with TRBJ2-5, with unresolved D. Per the germline V gene, CDR1 is SSHAT and CDR2 is FNYEAQ (reference sequence). The CDR3 length is 13 residues. CDR3 loop: CASSLEVTETQYF. The CDR3 bases are TGTGCTAGCAGCCTCGAGGTCACAGAGACCCAGTACTTC.

The CDR3 DNA is TGCGCCAGCAGACCCGGGGACACAAGAGGCAGCACTGAAGCTTTCTTT. It translates to CASRPGDTRGSTEAFF. The rearrangement joins TRBV4-3 to TRBJ1-1; maybe TRBD1 (6 bases). The germline V gene encodes CDR1 LGHNA and CDR2 YSLEER. The CDR3 covers 16 residues. The germline V and J ends were trimmed by 6 bases and 4 bases, with 21 bases remaining between them.

V usage is TRBV7-3 and J usage is TRBJ2-1; unclear D gene. V was shortened by 1 base and J by 3 bases, with 10 bases between the two germline ends. Per germline, CDR1 SGHTA and CDR2 FQGTGA. CDR3 length: 15 residues. In DNA form, the CDR3 reads TGTGCCAGCAGCTTAAGTCCGGAGATCTACAATGAGCAGTTCTTC. It specifies CASSLSPEIYNEQFF. Drawing the rest from reference TRBV7-3 and TRBJ2-1, the complete variable domain is GAGVSQTPSNKVTEKGKYVELRCDPISGHTALYWYRQSLGQGPEFLIYFQGTGAADDSGLPNDRFFAVRPEGSVSTLKIQRTERGDSAVYLCASSLSPEIYNEQFFGPGTRLTVL.

The chain uses TRBV6-2 or TRBV6-3 and TRBJ2-2; a weak D match, TRBD2 (5 bases). CDR1 is MNHEY, CDR2 SVGEGT, per germline. V gave up 6 bases and J gave up 4 bases, with 15 bases separating them. The CDR3 is made up of 15 amino acids. CDR3 sequence (DNA): TGTGCCAGCAGCGGGGAAAACGAGAGCACCGGGGAGCTGTTTTTT. It yields the protein CASSGENESTGELFF.

The chain couples TRBV7-8 to TRBJ1-1, with D hard to call. The length of the CDR3 is 13 residues. CDR1 SGHVS and CDR2 FQNEAQ come from the germline V gene. V dropped 0 bases and J dropped 6 bases, with 8 bases sitting between them. As DNA, the CDR3 is TGTGCCAGCAGCTTAGCGAAAATGGCTGAAGCTTTCTTT. As protein: CASSLAKMAEAFF.